The text below deals with one TCR beta chain. TCRdb reprocessed the 5' RACE reads with MiXCR, giving one entry per CDR3 protein. This sample has just over 350,000 distinct CDR3 sequences, with approximately 14% found just once. The sample belongs to a study of T-cell memory formation after mild COVID-19. With 3 bases clipped from V and 7 bases from J, the junction kept 5 bases outside the gene matches. In germline, CDR1 is DFQATT, CDR2 SNEGSKA (reference sequence). This CDR3 is 15 amino acids long. This sequence joins TRBV20-1 and TRBJ2-3; 15 positions match TRBD2. Source material: PBMCs or a T cell subset sorted from them (not recorded which). This TCR derives from a man aged 18 to 29 who had mild COVID-19 (a few samples of this study predate the infection). Cell type and time point are not known. The DNA for the CDR3 is TGCAGTGCTAGTGACGGACTAGCGGGGGGGTATACGCAGTATTTT. Translated: CSASDGLAGGYTQYF.